The rows below give T cell receptor beta chains drawn from one sample of a study of graft-versus-host responses after intestinal transplantation. This table comes from immunoSEQ multiplex PCR, and its TCRdb copy is limited to in-frame clones, with some not included. The sample includes tens of thousands of clones, 85% to 95% of them seen just once. No cognate antigen is known for these TCRs. This sample comprised unstimulated CD8+ T cells sorted from spleen or lymph node cells, obtained before transplant. Every receptor here comes from a human donor who was the organ donor for an intestinal transplant. CDR3s leave out the opening cysteine and the closing phenylalanine or tryptophan. The order of the fields is J gene, V gene, CDR3 protein.

TRBJ1-2 TRBV9 ASSVTDRDDGYT
TRBJ1-5 TRBV7-8 ASRPDRGNQPQH
TRBJ2-7 TRBV27 ASTDSTYEQY
TRBJ1-2 TRBV29-1 SVDYPSRGAESGPYGYT
TRBJ1-2 TRBV28 ASSLCAAGSTNYGYT
TRBJ2-1 TRBV21-1 ASSGRLSCPYNEQF
TRBJ2-1 TRBV27 ASSFGLEQF
TRBJ2-7 TRBV2 ASSGEGEQY
TRBJ2-1 TRBV7-3 ASSLGFGRATNEQF
TRBJ2-4 TRBV7-9 ASSLVQGAKNIQY
TRBJ1-2 TRBV4-3 ASSQDGIFGSGYT
TRBJ2-4 TRBV30 AWNSVAGQGDAKNIQY
. TRBV6-5 ARQGRYEQY
TRBJ1-1 TRBV6-6 ASSWSGGTEAF
TRBJ2-7 TRBV27 ASSLSSSSYEQY
TRBJ1-2 TRBV7-8 ASSLAYRNYGYT
TRBJ2-7 TRBV5-1 ATSGPGQGGYEQY
TRBJ1-1 TRBV6-4 ASSEDSGTEAF
TRBJ1-1 TRBV13 ASSSQAPVGAF
TRBJ2-1 TRBV28 ASSPCVLASNNEQF
TRBJ1-4 TRBV27 ASSLNPFEGGTNEKLF
TRBJ1-2 TRBV29-1 STYGTGIFDGYT
TRBJ2-7 TRBV28 ASGRGRGEQY
TRBJ2-7 TRBV4-1 ASSQELGLVSYEQY
TRBJ2-7 TRBV13 ASSTLAGEFYEQY
TRBJ2-3 TRBV19 ASSSQLAGTQY
TRBJ2-1 TRBV7-3 ASSQPTSGPYNEQF
TRBJ2-5 TRBV6-5 ASSFYSQETQY
TRBJ1-2 TRBV27 ASSLSVGQGSPGYT
TRBJ2-5 TRBV10-3 ATNPNRGSWETQY
TRBJ2-3 TRBV2 ASRAARTDTQY
TRBJ2-3 TRBV9 ASSVVHQGASDTQY
TRBJ2-3 TRBV9 ASSVEGGGTDTQY
TRBJ1-2 TRBV9 ASSEGTASPYGYT
TRBJ1-2 TRBV7-9 ASSQNREPLTGGYT
TRBJ1-2 TRBV28 ASSPPFSYGYT
TRBJ1-3 TRBV18 ASSPPMVRQRYSGNTIY
TRBJ2-7 TRBV13 ASSTRRQGLYEQY
TRBJ2-7 TRBV6-5 ASSYGDFTSYEQY
TRBJ2-7 TRBV5-6 ASSLADYEQY
TRBJ2-1 TRBV4-1 ASGPGLAEQF
TRBJ1-2 TRBV5-8 ASSLHNSFYT
TRBJ2-7 TRBV15 ATSRDLTGDRGIEQY
TRBJ2-7 TRBV28 ASSFKQVFSYEQY
TRBJ2-1 TRBV30 AWKNRGRIFSYNEQF
TRBJ2-3 TRBV7-2 ASSSGLASTDTQY
TRBJ2-7 TRBV14 ASSQDLSGYGSYEQY
TRBJ2-1 TRBV28 ASSSGTSGSSYNEQF
TRBJ1-4 TRBV15 ATSGRGRGTNEKLF
TRBJ1-1 TRBV27 ASSLLAGGTEAF
TRBJ2-1 TRBV28 ASSLRAGGYNEQF
TRBJ2-7 TRBV10-3 AISDADYEQY
TRBJ2-3 TRBV6-5 ASSSLAPSDTQY
TRBJ2-1 TRBV4-3 ASSQDGLAGDDEQF
TRBJ1-1 TRBV5-1 ASSLPGNGLNTEAF
TRBJ2-1 TRBV27 ASSSQGLAGEWCEQF
TRBJ2-2 TRBV6-4 ASSEGGTGELF
TRBJ2-7 TRBV5-1 ASSWDKTYEQY